This T cell receptor beta chain is from a study of T cell repertoires in cytomegalovirus infection (dated by TCRdb to the late 2010s). Study-wide context: Donor HLA type was relevant to the analysis, because carriage of CMV infection together with the matching HLA type was indicated by public TCR beta signatures. The investigation overall reported the following: In both this cohort and an independent roughly 330-donor cohort, the cumulative frequency of public TCR beta family members distinguished carriers of CMV infection plus the relevant HLA type. The ex vivo response was dominated by HLA-C-restricted CMV-specific TCR beta clonotypes, which also provided the single most frequent clonotype in two of eight donors.

Based on the germline V gene (reference sequence), the CDR1 and CDR2 sequences are SGHAT and FQDESV. The CDR3 starts with the cysteine, ends with the phenylalanine, and has 17 residues. Of all the DNA, just the CDR3 is kept, 51 bases in frame from base 1. The V end gives up 4 bases and the J end 0 bases, leaving 9 bases in the junction not matched to a gene. Ten or more counts support this clonotype. It has no known antigen specificity. Base-call qualities are not available, and no considerably larger clone is one nucleotide away. The sequencer was an Illumina HiSeq 1500. The public reads were quality trimmed at Q25 with fastp and then assembled into clones with MiXCR by TCRdb, keeping productive beta chains. One record per CDR3 amino acid sequence lists the most common genes and DNA. For this sample there are around 490,000 distinct CDR3 sequences; approximately 26% appear just once. The top ten clonotypes cover about 13% of the sample.

Sequenced: PBMCs. This receptor was taken from a human donor in good health (CMV status not recorded). Some clones in this sample may be carry-over from other donors' samples. The rearrangement joined TRBV11-1 to TRBJ2-1; 7 bases in the junction line up with TRBD2. The CDR3 reads as follows: CASSSRGAGVSYNEQFF. At the DNA level, the sequence is TGTGCCAGCAGCTCCCGTGGGGCGGGAGTCTCCTACAATGAGCAGTTCTTC.